The text below deals with one T cell receptor beta chain. CDR3 length equals 12 residues. The V gene's germline CDR1 is SGHTA and CDR2 FQGNSA. The V gene lost 6 bases and the J gene lost 2 bases, with 8 bases spanning the gap. Time point denoted: pretreatment peripheral blood. This sample was taken from a study of PD-L1 blockade in urothelial cancer. Whole-study context: Patients with male sex and bladder-origin urothelial cancer accounted for about 85% of the 29 enrolled. Blood yielded a median of approximately 140,000 T cells per sample. Earlier, patients had received 0 to 3 chemotherapy regimens.

PCRs were each spiked with synthetic TCR analog templates. Profiling relied on immunoSEQ multiplex PCR, and the TCRdb table lists in-frame clones only, not all of them. Counted here are 90,000 or so clones, around 87% occurring once; the ten biggest clones make up 1.5% to 2%. The receptor's source is a man in his fifties or sixties with urothelial cancer. The rearrangement uses TRBV7-2 and TRBJ2-7; no definite D call. The source material was PBMCs, sampled around atezolizumab (anti-PD-L1) treatment. The CDR3 sequence is CASSHSPYEQYF. CDR3 nucleotide sequence: TGTGCCAGCAGTCATAGTCCCTACGAGCAGTACTTC.